This T cell receptor beta chain was found in a study of Ad26.COV2.S vaccination and SARS-CoV-2 variants (dated by TCRdb to the early 2020s). As for the study more broadly: Donors in the vaccine arm were drawn from COV1001, a phase I-IIa trial of Ad26.COV2.S in healthy adults that was multicentre, randomized, double-blind and placebo-controlled. Sequencing of the TCRbeta repertoire served to evaluate the specificity and breadth of SARS-CoV-2-reactive T cell receptors following Ad26.COV2.S vaccination. A total of some 30 samples were included in the TCR-sequenced set, comprising approximately 20 Ad26.COV2.S vaccine recipients, 5 placebo recipients and 8 SARS-CoV-2 convalescent individuals. Blinding of investigators to trial group allocation was maintained during experiments and outcome assessment. Dosing of Ad26.COV2.S was intramuscular, at either 5x10^10 or 1x10^11 viral particles, delivered as one shot or as two shots spaced 56 days apart. Trial participants were randomized into five groups of five, in which low-dose or high-dose Ad26.COV2.S was given once or twice, or placebo was given on both occasions.

Including the terminal cysteine and phenylalanine, the CDR3 comprises 13 residues. Of the read, only the CDR3 DNA is kept; its 39 bases are in frame from base 1. Taken from the germline V gene, the CDR1 and CDR2 loops are SGHDT and YYEEEE. V lost 3 bases and J lost 5 bases; the stretch between them is 11 bases long. The table lists this clone with a count of one. Its antigen is still unknown. It has no much larger one-base neighbor in the sample; base qualities were not kept. The immunoSEQ Assay was used to sequence TCRbeta CDR3 regions. After extraction, genomic DNA underwent amplification by bias-controlled multiplex PCR, followed by high-throughput sequencing. The authors processed their data as follows. Collapsing and filtering of sequences were performed to quantify the absolute abundance of each unique TCRbeta CDR3 region. Usable DNA was measured by amplifying reference genes present in all nucleated cells, and TCRbeta template counts were normalized to that usable DNA to estimate T cell fraction. Repertoire TCRs were annotated as SARS-CoV-2-specific by exact matching of V gene, CDR3 amino acid sequence and J gene to a known reactive TCR set. The reference SARS-CoV-2 TCR set was obtained from MIRA and was filtered for enrichment in COVID-19-positive ImmuneCODE repertoires, whereby public or cross-reactive TCRs were removed. Using the MIRA antigens, annotated TCRs were further analysed by specific ORF or by position within an ORF. Breadth was defined as annotated unique rearrangements over total unique productive rearrangements; depth was the summed frequency of those rearrangements. Two-sided Wilcoxon rank-sum tests were used to compare TCR breadth between groups. TCRdb obtained this table from immuneACCESS and retained in-frame rearrangements with V and J assigned. These tables miss some clones; where compared with another copy, unresolved V genes account for less than half of the shortfall, and the remainder is unexplained. V, J and clone size were drawn from that table, and D and trimming were deduced from the DNA. This sample holds nearly 400,000 clones; 70% to 90% were observed only once. The ten most abundant clones make up 1.5% to 2% of the sample.

According to the study, the label for this sample's treatment or condition signals: about 20 received Ad26.COV2.S at low or high dose, single or two shots; 5 received placebo; per-sample allocation not given. Repertoires of vaccine and placebo recipients were sequenced from samples collected on day 63 after the first injection. Between 29 July and 7 August 2020, Cohort 1b enrolled fewer than 30 adults aged 18-55 years at one site in Boston, USA. Ad26.COV2.S was a replication-incompetent adenovirus type 26 vector expressing a prefusion-stabilized SARS-CoV-2 spike protein from the original Wuhan strain. Study-wide findings and limitations: According to the authors, total T cell responses may have been underestimated by the TCR breadth and depth analyses. Comparable non-spike TCR breadth was observed between vaccine and placebo recipients, consistent with only spike being contained in the vaccine. After vaccination, substantial breadth of spike-specific CD8+ and CD4+ T cell responses was reported. Comparing responses between vaccine doses or regimens was not something the study was powered to do. Spike-specific TCR breadth was higher in Ad26.COV2.S recipients than in placebo recipients (P = 0.0014).

The V and J segments used are TRBV5-6 and TRBJ1-1; a tentative D match to TRBD1 spans 5 bases. The clonotype comes from a person aged 18 to 59 who received the Ad26.COV2.S COVID-19 vaccine or a placebo. The specimen comprised peripheral blood, sampled in a trial of Ad26.COV2.S vaccine versus placebo. The DNA reads as follows: TGTGCCAGCAGCTATCCAGGGTTAACTGAAGCTTTCTTT. Its protein is CASSYPGLTEAFF.